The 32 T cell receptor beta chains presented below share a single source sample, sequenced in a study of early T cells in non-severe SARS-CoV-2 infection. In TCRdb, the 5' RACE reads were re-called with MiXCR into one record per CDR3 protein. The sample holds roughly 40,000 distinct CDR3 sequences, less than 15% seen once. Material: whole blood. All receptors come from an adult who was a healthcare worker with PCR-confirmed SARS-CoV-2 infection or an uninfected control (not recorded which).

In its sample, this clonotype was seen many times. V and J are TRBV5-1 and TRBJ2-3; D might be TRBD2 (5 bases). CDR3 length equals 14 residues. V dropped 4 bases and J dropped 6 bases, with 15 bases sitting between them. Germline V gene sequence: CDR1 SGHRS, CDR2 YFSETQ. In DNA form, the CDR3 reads TGCGCCAGCAGCAGCTCCTGGGGAGTTGATACGCAGTATTTT. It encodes CASSSSWGVDTQYF.

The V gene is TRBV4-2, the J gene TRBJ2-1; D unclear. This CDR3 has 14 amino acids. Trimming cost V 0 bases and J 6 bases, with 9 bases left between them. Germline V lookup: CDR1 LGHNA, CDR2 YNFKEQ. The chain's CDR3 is CASSQDRVSNEQFF. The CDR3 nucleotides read TGTGCCAGCAGCCAAGATAGGGTGTCCAATGAGCAGTTCTTC.

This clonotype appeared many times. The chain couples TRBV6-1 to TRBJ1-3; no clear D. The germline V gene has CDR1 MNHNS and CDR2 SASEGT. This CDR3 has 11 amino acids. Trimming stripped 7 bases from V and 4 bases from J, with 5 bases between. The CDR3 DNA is TGTGCCAGCATCGGAGGAAACACCATATATTTT. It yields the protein CASIGGNTIYF.

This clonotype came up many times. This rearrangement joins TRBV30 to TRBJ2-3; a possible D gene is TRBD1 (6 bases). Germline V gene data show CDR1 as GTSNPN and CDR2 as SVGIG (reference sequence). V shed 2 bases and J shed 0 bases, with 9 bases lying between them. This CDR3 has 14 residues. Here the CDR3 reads CAWSSGASTDTQYF. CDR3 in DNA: TGTGCCTGGAGTTCAGGGGCTAGCACAGATACGCAGTATTTT. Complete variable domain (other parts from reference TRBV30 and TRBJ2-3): SQTIHQWPATLVQPVGSPLSLECTVEGTSNPNLYWYRQAAGRGLQLLFYSVGIGQISSEVPQNLSASRPQDRQFILSSKKLLLSDSGFYLCAWSSGASTDTQYFGPGTRLTVL.

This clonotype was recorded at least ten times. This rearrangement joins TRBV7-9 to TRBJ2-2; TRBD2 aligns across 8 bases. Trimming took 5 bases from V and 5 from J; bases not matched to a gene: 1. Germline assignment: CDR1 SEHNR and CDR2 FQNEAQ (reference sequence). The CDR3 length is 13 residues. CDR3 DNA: TGTGCCAGCAGCCCTAGCGGGACCGGGGAGCTGTTTTTT. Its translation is CASSPSGTGELFF.

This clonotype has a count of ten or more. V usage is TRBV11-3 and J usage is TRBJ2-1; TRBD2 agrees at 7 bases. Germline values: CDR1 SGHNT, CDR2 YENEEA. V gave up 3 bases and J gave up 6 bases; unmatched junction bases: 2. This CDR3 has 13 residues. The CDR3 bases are TGTGCCAGCAGCTTGGGAGGGCCCAATGAGCAGTTCTTC. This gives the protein CASSLGGPNEQFF.

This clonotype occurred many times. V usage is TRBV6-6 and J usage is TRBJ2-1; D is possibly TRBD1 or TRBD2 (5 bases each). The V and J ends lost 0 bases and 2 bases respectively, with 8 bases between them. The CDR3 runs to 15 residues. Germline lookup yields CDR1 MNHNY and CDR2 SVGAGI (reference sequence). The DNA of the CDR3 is TGTGCCAGCAGTTACTCCGGGGCACCCTACAATGAGCAGTTCTTC. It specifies CASSYSGAPYNEQFF.

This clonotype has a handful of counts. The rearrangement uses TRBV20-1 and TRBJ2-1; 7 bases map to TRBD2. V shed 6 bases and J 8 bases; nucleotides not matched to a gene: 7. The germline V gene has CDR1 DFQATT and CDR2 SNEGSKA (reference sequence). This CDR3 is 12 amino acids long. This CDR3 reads CSASGMGHEQFF. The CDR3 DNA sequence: TGCAGTGCCAGCGGGATGGGGCATGAGCAGTTCTTC.

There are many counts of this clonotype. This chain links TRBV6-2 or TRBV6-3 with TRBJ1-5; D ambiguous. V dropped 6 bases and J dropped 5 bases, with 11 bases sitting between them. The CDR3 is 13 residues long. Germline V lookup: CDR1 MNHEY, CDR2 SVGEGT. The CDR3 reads CASSVRGYQPQHF. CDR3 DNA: TGTGCCAGCAGCGTAAGAGGATATCAGCCCCAGCATTTT.

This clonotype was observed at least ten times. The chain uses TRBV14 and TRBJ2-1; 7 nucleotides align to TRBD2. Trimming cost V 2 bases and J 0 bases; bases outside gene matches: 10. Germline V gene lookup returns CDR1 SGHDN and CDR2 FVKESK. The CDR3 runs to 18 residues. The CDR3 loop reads CASSQYAASGYSYNEQFF. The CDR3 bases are TGTGCCAGCAGCCAATACGCGGCTAGCGGCTACTCCTACAATGAGCAGTTCTTC.

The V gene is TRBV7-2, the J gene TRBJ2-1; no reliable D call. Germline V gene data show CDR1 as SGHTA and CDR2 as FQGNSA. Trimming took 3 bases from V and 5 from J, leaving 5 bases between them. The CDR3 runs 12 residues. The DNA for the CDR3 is TGTGCCAGCAGCTTTACTGACAATGAGCAGTTCTTC. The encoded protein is CASSFTDNEQFF.

CDR3 DNA sequence: TGTGCCAGCAGCCAGCTACAGGGGGTCATCGGGGAGCTGTTTTTT. It yields the protein CASSQLQGVIGELFF. The rearrangement links TRBV6-5 to TRBJ2-2; 8 positions agree with TRBD1. This CDR3 has 15 amino acids. Losses at the gene ends were 6 bases for V and 7 bases for J; bases not matched to a gene: 10. Germline assignment: CDR1 MNHEY and CDR2 SVGAGI.

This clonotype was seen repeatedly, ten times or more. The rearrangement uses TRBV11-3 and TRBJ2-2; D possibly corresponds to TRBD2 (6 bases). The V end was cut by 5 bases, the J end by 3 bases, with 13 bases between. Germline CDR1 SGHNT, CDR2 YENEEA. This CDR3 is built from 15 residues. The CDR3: CASSLGVADTGELFF. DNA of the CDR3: TGTGCCAGCAGCCTCGGGGTAGCGGACACCGGGGAGCTGTTTTTT.

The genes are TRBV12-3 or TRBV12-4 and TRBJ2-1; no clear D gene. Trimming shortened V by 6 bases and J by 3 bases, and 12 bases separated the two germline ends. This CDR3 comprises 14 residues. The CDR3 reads CASSSTTGYNEQFF. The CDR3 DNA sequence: TGTGCCAGCAGCTCCACGACTGGCTACAATGAGCAGTTCTTC.

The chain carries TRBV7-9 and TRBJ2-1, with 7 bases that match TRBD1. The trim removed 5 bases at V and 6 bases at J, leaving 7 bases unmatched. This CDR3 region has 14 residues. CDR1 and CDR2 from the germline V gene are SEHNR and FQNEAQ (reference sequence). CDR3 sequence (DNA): TGTGCCAGCAGCCTTGAGGGGGCGCGCAATGAGCAGTTCTTC. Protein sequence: CASSLEGARNEQFF.

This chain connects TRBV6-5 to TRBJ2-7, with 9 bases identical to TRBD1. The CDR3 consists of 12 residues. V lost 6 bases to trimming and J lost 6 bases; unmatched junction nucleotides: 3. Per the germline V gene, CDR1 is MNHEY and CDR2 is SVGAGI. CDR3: CASSRDRAEQYF. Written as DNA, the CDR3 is TGTGCCAGCAGCCGGGACAGGGCCGAGCAGTACTTC.

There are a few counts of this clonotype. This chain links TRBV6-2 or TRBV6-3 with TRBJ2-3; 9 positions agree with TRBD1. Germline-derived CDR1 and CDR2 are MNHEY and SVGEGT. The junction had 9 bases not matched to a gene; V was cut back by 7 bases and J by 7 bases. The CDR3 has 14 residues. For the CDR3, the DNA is TGTGCCAGCAACCCACAGGGGGCAATGTATACGCAGTATTTT. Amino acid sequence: CASNPQGAMYTQYF.

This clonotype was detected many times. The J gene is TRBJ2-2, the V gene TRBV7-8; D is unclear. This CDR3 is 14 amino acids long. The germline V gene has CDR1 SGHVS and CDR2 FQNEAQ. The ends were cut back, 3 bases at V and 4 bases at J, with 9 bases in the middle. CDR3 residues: CASSLLRGTGELFF. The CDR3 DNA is TGTGCCAGCAGCTTGCTCAGAGGCACCGGGGAGCTGTTTTTT.

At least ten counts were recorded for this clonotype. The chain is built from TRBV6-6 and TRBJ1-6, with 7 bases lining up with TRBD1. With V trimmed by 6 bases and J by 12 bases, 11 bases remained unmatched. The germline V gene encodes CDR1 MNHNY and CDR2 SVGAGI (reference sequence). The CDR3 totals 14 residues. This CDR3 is CASRGDRDVGPLHF. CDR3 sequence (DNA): TGTGCCAGCAGAGGAGACAGGGACGTAGGACCCCTCCACTTT.

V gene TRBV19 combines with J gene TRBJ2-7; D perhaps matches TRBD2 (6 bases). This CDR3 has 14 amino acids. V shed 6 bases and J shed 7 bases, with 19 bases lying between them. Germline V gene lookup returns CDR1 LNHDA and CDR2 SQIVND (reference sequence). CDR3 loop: CASRAMAGSGEQYF. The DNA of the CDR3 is TGTGCCAGTAGAGCCATGGCGGGGTCGGGTGAGCAGTACTTC.

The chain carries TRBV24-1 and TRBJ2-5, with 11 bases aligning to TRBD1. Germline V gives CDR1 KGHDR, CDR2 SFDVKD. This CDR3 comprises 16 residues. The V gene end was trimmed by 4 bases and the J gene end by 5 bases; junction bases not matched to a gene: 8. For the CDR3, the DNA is TGTGCCACCAGTGAATGGGGACAGGGGGACGTCGAGACCCAGTACTTC. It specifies CATSEWGQGDVETQYF.

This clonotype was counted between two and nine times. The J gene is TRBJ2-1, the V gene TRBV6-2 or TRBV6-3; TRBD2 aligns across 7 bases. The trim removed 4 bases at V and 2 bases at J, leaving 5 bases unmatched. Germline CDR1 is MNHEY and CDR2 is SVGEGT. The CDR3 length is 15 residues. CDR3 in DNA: TGTGCCAGCAGTTCCCTAGCGGTCCCCTACAATGAGCAGTTCTTC. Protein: CASSSLAVPYNEQFF.

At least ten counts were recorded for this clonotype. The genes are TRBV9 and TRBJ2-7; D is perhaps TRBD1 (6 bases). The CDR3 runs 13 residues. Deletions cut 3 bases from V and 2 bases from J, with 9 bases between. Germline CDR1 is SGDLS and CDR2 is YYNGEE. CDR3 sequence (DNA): TGTGCCAGCAGCGGGACAGAGACCTACGAGCAGTACTTC. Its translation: CASSGTETYEQYF.

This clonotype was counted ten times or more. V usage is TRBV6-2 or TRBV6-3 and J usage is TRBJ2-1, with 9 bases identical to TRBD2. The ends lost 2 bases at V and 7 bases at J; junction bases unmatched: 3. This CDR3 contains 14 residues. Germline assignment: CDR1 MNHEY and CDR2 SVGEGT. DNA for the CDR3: TGTGCCAGCAGTTACGGGACTAGCTGGAATGAGCAGTTCTTC. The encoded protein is CASSYGTSWNEQFF.

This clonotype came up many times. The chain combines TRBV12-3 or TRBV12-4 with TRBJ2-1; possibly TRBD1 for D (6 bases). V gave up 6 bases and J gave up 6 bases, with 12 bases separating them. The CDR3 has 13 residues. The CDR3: CASRHGQINEQFF. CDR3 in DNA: TGTGCCAGCAGACACGGACAGATCAATGAGCAGTTCTTC.

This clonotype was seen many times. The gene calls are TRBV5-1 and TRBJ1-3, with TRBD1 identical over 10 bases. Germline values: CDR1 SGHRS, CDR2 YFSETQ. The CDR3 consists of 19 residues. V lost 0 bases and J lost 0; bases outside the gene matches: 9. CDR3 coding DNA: TGCGCCAGCAGCTTGGTACCGGGACAGGGGACCTCCTCTGGAAACACCATATATTTT. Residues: CASSLVPGQGTSSGNTIYF.

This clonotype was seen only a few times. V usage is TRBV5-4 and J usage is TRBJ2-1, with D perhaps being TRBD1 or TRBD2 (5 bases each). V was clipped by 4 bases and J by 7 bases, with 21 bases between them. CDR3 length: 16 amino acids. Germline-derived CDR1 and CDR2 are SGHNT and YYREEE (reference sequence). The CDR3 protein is CASSLELTTGRNEQFF. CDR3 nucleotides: TGTGCCAGCAGCCTGGAGTTGACAACGGGGCGGAATGAGCAGTTCTTC.

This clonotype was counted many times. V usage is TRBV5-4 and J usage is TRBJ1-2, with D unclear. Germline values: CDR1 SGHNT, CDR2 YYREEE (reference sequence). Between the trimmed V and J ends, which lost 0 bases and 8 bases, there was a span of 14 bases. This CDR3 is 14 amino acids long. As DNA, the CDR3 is TGTGCCAGCAGCTTGGAGGCCGCCCTCTTGGGCTACACCTTC. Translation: CASSLEAALLGYTF.

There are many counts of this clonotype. This CDR3 reads CASSGTDTDTQYF. The DNA of the CDR3 is TGCGCCAGCAGCGGGACAGACACAGATACGCAGTATTTT. This sequence joins TRBV4-1 and TRBJ2-3, with 7 positions matching TRBD1. The V gene's germline CDR1 is MGHRA and CDR2 YSYEKL. The V gene end was trimmed by 5 bases and the J gene end by 2 bases; junction bases not matched to a gene: 1. The CDR3 covers 13 residues.

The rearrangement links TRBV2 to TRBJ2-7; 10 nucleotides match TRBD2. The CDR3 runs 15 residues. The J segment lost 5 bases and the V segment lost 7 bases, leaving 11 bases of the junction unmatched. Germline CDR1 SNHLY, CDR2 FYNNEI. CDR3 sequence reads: CASTDKSTSGDEQYF. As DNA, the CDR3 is TGTGCCAGCACTGATAAATCCACTAGCGGGGACGAGCAGTACTTC.

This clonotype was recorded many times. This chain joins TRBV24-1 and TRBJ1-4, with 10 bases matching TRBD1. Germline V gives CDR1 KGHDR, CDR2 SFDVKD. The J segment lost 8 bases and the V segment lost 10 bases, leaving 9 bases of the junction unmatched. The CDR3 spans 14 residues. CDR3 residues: CATASGTGDEKLFF. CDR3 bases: TGTGCCACTGCCTCCGGGACAGGGGACGAAAAACTGTTTTTT.

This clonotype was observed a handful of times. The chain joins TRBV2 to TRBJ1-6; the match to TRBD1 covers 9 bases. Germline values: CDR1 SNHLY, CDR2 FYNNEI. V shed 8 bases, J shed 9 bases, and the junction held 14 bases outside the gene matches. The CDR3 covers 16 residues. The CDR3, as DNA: TGTGCCAGCGGGGGATCGGGACAGGGCTATCGTTCACCCCTCCACTTT. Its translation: CASGGSGQGYRSPLHF.